The 22 T cell receptor beta chains below come from one sample, sequenced in a study of beta chain features in type 1 diabetes. Regarding the study as a whole: In all four CD4+ subsets, TCRB CDR3 length was significantly, moderately reduced in type 1 diabetes.

Expressed TCRB transcripts were sequenced, since all the RNA that had been isolated was reverse transcribed. The assay was immunoSEQ multiplex PCR, and TCRdb's table has in-frame clones only and misses some. The sample yields roughly 230,000 clones, about a tenth seen once. These TCRs' antigens remain unknown. The sample was naive CD4+ T cells from blood. The receptors were sampled from a man younger than 45 with type 1 diabetes.

The chain combines TRBV28 with TRBJ2-7; D gene unclear. Trimming cost V 4 bases and J 1 base, with 5 bases left between them. The CDR3 is made up of 12 amino acids. The germline gives CDR1 MDHEN, CDR2 SYDVKM. The CDR3 sequence is CASSSGSYEQYF. CDR3 nucleotide sequence: TGTGCCAGCAGTTCCGGGTCCTACGAGCAGTACTTC.

The chain joins TRBV9 to TRBJ2-1, with unresolved D. V lost 1 base and J lost 0, with 8 bases in between. The germline gives CDR1 SGDLS, CDR2 YYNGEE. The CDR3 is 15 residues long. The chain's CDR3 is CASSVKQNSYNEQFF. The CDR3 nucleotides read TGTGCCAGCAGCGTAAAACAGAACTCCTACAATGAGCAGTTCTTC.

The chain has TRBV15 and TRBJ2-1; 14 nucleotides line up with TRBD2. The CDR3 loop spans 16 amino acids. Per germline, CDR1 LNHNV and CDR2 YYDKDF (reference sequence). J gave up 9 bases and V 1 base, and 5 bases lay outside the gene matches. Here the CDR3 DNA reads TGTGCCACCAGCAGAGCGGGACTAGCGGGGGTCACTGAGCAGTTCTTC. Its translation is CATSRAGLAGVTEQFF.

This clone was found a few times. This rearrangement joins TRBV29-1 to TRBJ1-5; TRBD1 agrees at 7 bases. CDR3 size: 13 residues. Germline CDR1 SQVTM, CDR2 ANQGSEA. J gave up 6 bases and V 4 bases, and 6 bases lay outside the gene matches. Written as DNA, the CDR3 is TGCAGCGTTGTTGGAGGGGGCGGTCAGCCCCAGCATTTT. This codes for CSVVGGGGQPQHF.

This chain uses TRBV7-9 with TRBJ1-2; no clear D gene. CDR3 size: 12 residues. Germline lookup yields CDR1 SEHNR and CDR2 FQNEAQ (reference sequence). The V and J ends lost 5 bases and 4 bases respectively, with 8 bases between them. CDR3 DNA: TGTGCCAGCAGCGGGTCGGGCTATGGCTACACCTTC. Protein: CASSGSGYGYTF.

This clone was detected only a few times. The chain employs TRBV4-3 and TRBJ2-3; weak D call: TRBD2 (6 bases). The CDR3 consists of 13 residues. The V end lost 1 base, the J end lost 6 bases, and 8 bases lay between the germline ends. CDR1 is LGHNA, CDR2 YSLEER, per germline. The CDR3 DNA sequence: TGCGCCAGCAGCCAAGGGAGGGGCGATACGCAGTATTTT. This encodes CASSQGRGDTQYF.

The V call is TRBV10-3, the J call TRBJ2-1; 9 nucleotides match TRBD2. Germline trimming cut 3 bases from V and 7 bases from J; bases unmatched to any gene: 13. Germline CDR1 reads ENHRY; CDR2 reads SYGVKD. CDR3 length equals 17 residues. This CDR3 reads CAISDLVGRGGRNEQFF. In DNA, the CDR3 is TGTGCCATCAGTGACCTCGTGGGGCGGGGGGGCAGGAATGAGCAGTTCTTC.

This clone was recorded a few times. The chain employs TRBV5-1 and TRBJ2-1; D is unclear. Trimming cost V 5 bases and J 0 bases, with 12 bases left between them. The CDR3 sequence is 15 residues long. Per germline, CDR1 SGHRS and CDR2 YFSETQ. This chain's CDR3 is CASREQFSSYNEQFF. The CDR3, as DNA: TGCGCCAGCAGAGAACAGTTCTCCTCCTACAATGAGCAGTTCTTC. The entire variable domain, with the rest obtained from reference TRBV5-1 and TRBJ2-1, is as follows: KAGVTQTPRYLIKTRGQQVTLSCSPISGHRSVSWYQQTPGQGLQFLFEYFSETQRNKGNFPGRFSGRQFSNSRSEMNVSTLELGDSALYLCASREQFSSYNEQFFGPGTRLTVL.

This clone was detected only a few times. The V and J genes are TRBV5-1 and TRBJ2-3; D unclear. V was trimmed by 4 bases and J by 6 bases, leaving 9 bases between them. The CDR3 covers 12 residues. CDR1 is SGHRS, CDR2 YFSETQ, per germline. The DNA for the CDR3 is TGCGCCAGCAGCAGGAGCGAGGATACGCAGTATTTT. This encodes CASSRSEDTQYF.

This clone showed up just a few times. The J gene is TRBJ2-5, the V gene TRBV19; 10 nucleotides align to TRBD1. Germline CDR1 is LNHDA and CDR2 is SQIVND (reference sequence). The J segment lost 5 bases and the V segment lost 4 bases, leaving 4 bases of the junction unmatched. This CDR3 region has 14 residues. The CDR3, as DNA: TGTGCCAGTAGTAAGACAGGGGGCGTCGAGACCCAGTACTTC. The encoded protein is CASSKTGGVETQYF.

This clone occurred a few times. The chain couples TRBV4-1 to TRBJ2-5; D is possibly TRBD2 (6 bases). From germline, CDR1 is MGHRA and CDR2 YSYEKL. The CDR3 has 15 amino acids. Trimming pared 4 bases from V and 2 bases from J, leaving 14 bases between. CDR3 coding DNA: TGCGCCAGCAGCCCTCTGGGGGACTTTCAAGAGACCCAGTACTTC. This translates into CASSPLGDFQETQYF.

This clone occurred a few times. V usage is TRBV5-1 and J usage is TRBJ2-1; D uncertain. Germline V gene data show CDR1 as SGHRS and CDR2 as YFSETQ. Trimming left V 4 bases short and J 0 bases short, with 14 bases between. The CDR3 contains 16 residues. The CDR3, as DNA: TGCGCCAGCAGCGGCGTAGCTCAAAGCTCCTACAATGAGCAGTTCTTC. This translates into CASSGVAQSSYNEQFF.

The rearrangement joins TRBV30 to TRBJ1-1, with 12 bases identical to TRBD1. Germline values: CDR1 GTSNPN, CDR2 SVGIG (reference sequence). The CDR3 is made up of 16 amino acids. Trimming at V came to 1 base and at J to 2 bases, leaving 5 bases not matched to a gene. Written as DNA, the CDR3 is TGTGCCTGGAGTGCGGGGACAGGGGGCTCTAACACTGAAGCTTTCTTT. As protein: CAWSAGTGGSNTEAFF.

The V and J genes are TRBV2 and TRBJ2-2; 7 bases are a match to TRBD1. Germline V gene data show CDR1 as SNHLY and CDR2 as FYNNEI. CDR3 size: 15 residues. The V segment lost 6 bases and the J segment 0 bases; nucleotides outside the gene matches: 4. CDR3: CASRTGTANTGELFF. CDR3 coding DNA: TGTGCCAGCAGGACCGGGACAGCGAACACCGGGGAGCTGTTTTTT. The full variable domain, completed using reference TRBV2 and TRBJ2-2, is EPEVTQTPSHQVTQMGQEVILRCVPISNHLYFYWYRQILGQKVEFLVSFYNNEISEKSEIFDDQFSVERPDGSNFTLKIRSTKLEDSAMYFCASRTGTANTGELFFGEGSRLTVL.

This clone was counted only a few times. V is TRBV20-1 and J is TRBJ2-7; no clear D gene. The CDR3 has 11 residues. V lost 3 bases to trimming and J lost 7 bases, with 10 bases between them. Germline CDR1 is DFQATT and CDR2 is SNEGSKA (reference sequence). CDR3 in amino acids: CSASRLGEQYF. The CDR3 DNA is TGCAGTGCTAGTAGACTTGGGGAGCAGTACTTC.

The chain recombines TRBV2 with TRBJ2-4, with a tentative D call TRBD2 (6 bases). Trimming took 3 bases from V and 5 from J, leaving 8 bases between them. CDR1 and CDR2 (germline): SNHLY, FYNNEI. The CDR3 length is 13 residues. The CDR3 DNA sequence: TGTGCCAGCAGTGATTGGAGGGAAAACATTCAGTACTTC. Amino acids: CASSDWRENIQYF. Together with reference TRBV2 and TRBJ2-4, the CDR3 gives the full variable domain: EPEVTQTPSHQVTQMGQEVILRCVPISNHLYFYWYRQILGQKVEFLVSFYNNEISEKSEIFDDQFSVERPDGSNFTLKIRSTKLEDSAMYFCASSDWRENIQYFGAGTRLSVL.

The chain recombines TRBV7-3 with TRBJ1-2; tentative D call: TRBD1 (5 bases). Trimming took off 0 bases at V and 8 bases at J, with 10 bases between the two ends. This CDR3 contains 13 residues. Germline CDR1 reads SGHTA; CDR2 reads FQGTGA. CDR3 sequence: CASSLTGAGGYTF. The CDR3 DNA is TGTGCCAGCAGCTTAACTGGGGCCGGGGGCTACACCTTC.

In this sample, this clone turned up a few times. This rearrangement joins TRBV25-1 to TRBJ1-4; the D gene is possibly TRBD1 (5 bases). The CDR3 covers 15 residues. The germline V gene encodes CDR1 MGHDK and CDR2 SYGVNS. The V end was cut by 5 bases, the J end by 8 bases, with 18 bases between. In DNA, the CDR3 is TGTGCCAGCAGTTCCCATCAAATCGGGGGGGAAAAACTGTTTTTT. This gives the protein CASSSHQIGGEKLFF. Full variable domain (missing parts from reference TRBV25-1 and TRBJ1-4): EADIYQTPRYLVIGTGKKITLECSQTMGHDKMYWYQQDPGMELHLIHYSYGVNSTEKGDLSSESTVSRIRTEHFPLTLESARPSHTSQYLCASSSHQIGGEKLFFGSGTQLSVL.

The chain links TRBV11-2 to TRBJ2-6; the match to TRBD1 covers 9 bases. This CDR3 has 17 amino acids. CDR1 SGHAT and CDR2 FQNNGV come from the germline V gene. Losses at the gene ends were 9 bases for V and 1 base for J; bases not matched to a gene: 10. This CDR3 reads CASSQGASGSGANVLTF. The CDR3 DNA reads TGTGCCAGTTCACAGGGGGCCTCGGGGTCTGGGGCCAACGTCCTGACTTTC.

This clone has a handful of counts. A junction boundary mismatches the germline segment, possibly from a read error. The chain has TRBV13 and TRBJ2-7; 7 bases align to TRBD1. Per germline, CDR1 PRHDT and CDR2 FYEKMQ (reference sequence). The CDR3 has 11 amino acids. DNA for the CDR3: TGTGCCAGCAGCTTAGGGGGACAGCTGGACTTC. This sequence encodes CASSLGGQLDF.

This clone turned up a few times. This chain links TRBV2 with TRBJ2-3; 14 bases agree with TRBD2. Trimming took 6 bases from V and 5 from J; bases not matched to a gene: 4. The CDR3 runs 15 residues. Germline CDR1 is SNHLY and CDR2 is FYNNEI. In nucleotides, the CDR3 is TGTGCCAGCAGACCGGGACTAGCGGGGGTAGATACGCAGTATTTT. As protein: CASRPGLAGVDTQYF. Full variable domain (rest looked up from reference TRBV2 and TRBJ2-3): EPEVTQTPSHQVTQMGQEVILRCVPISNHLYFYWYRQILGQKVEFLVSFYNNEISEKSEIFDDQFSVERPDGSNFTLKIRSTKLEDSAMYFCASRPGLAGVDTQYFGPGTRLTVL.

This rearrangement joins TRBV2 to TRBJ1-1; TRBD1 agrees at 7 bases. The CDR3 loop spans 14 amino acids. V lost 5 bases and J lost 5; bases outside the gene matches: 8. The V gene's germline CDR1 is SNHLY and CDR2 FYNNEI. The CDR3 DNA reads TGTGCCAGCAGTAGAAACAGGGGCGGGACTGAAGCTTTCTTT. This sequence encodes CASSRNRGGTEAFF. Full variable domain (rest looked up from reference TRBV2 and TRBJ1-1): EPEVTQTPSHQVTQMGQEVILRCVPISNHLYFYWYRQILGQKVEFLVSFYNNEISEKSEIFDDQFSVERPDGSNFTLKIRSTKLEDSAMYFCASSRNRGGTEAFFGQGTRLTVV.